Shown below are 26 T cell receptor beta chains from a single sample sequenced in a study of CD8+ T cells in alopecia areata listed by TCRdb under 2018. The time point label, read with the paper, signifies: approximately 4 weeks on oral tofacitinib. The sample's treatment or condition label is to be understood as: oral pan-JAK inhibitor, 5-10 mg twice daily. Receptor amplification or capture employed the immunoSEQ multiplex PCR assay. RNA was extracted from all samples and reverse transcribed into cDNA, which served as template for TCR sequencing. Entries here come from immuneACCESS through TCRdb and include only in-frame sequences with V and J called. Some clones fail to appear in such tables; in the studies checked, an unresolved V gene covers under half of the shortfall, and the cause of the remainder is unknown. For this sample there are 100,000 to 150,000 clones; over 55% appear just once. Of the sample, 5.7% is held by the ten largest clones.

Sequences were derived from CD4+ T cells sorted from blood, sampled at week 4, from a patient treated with tofacitinib. The receptors were gathered from a human donor with alopecia areata.

V is TRBV30 and J is TRBJ1-2; D unclear. This CDR3 comprises 11 residues. The V and J ends lost 0 bases and 12 bases respectively, with 11 bases between them. From germline, CDR1 is GTSNPN and CDR2 SVGIG (reference sequence). This CDR3 is CAWSVQNRHTF. The CDR3 coding sequence is TGTGCCTGGAGTGTACAGAATCGTCACACCTTC.

There are a few counts of this clone. The V and J genes are TRBV5-1 and TRBJ1-2; D is undetermined. V lost 4 bases to trimming and J lost 8 bases, with 15 bases between them. This CDR3 contains 13 residues. Looked up from germline, CDR1 is SGHRS and CDR2 is YFSETQ. The CDR3 DNA reads TGCGCCAGCAGCCTAGGTCTAACGCCGGGCTACACCTTC. Its protein product is CASSLGLTPGYTF.

This clone has more than one count but fewer than ten. The CDR3 protein is CASSSILPPGDTEAFF. CDR3 nucleotides: TGTGCCAGCAGTTCCATTCTCCCACCGGGGGACACTGAAGCTTTCTTT. This chain uses TRBV28 with TRBJ1-1; D possibly corresponds to TRBD1 (5 bases). The germline CDR1 and CDR2 sequences are MDHEN and SYDVKM. CDR3 size: 16 residues. Deletions cut 4 bases from V and 3 bases from J, with 18 bases between. Variable domain in full (rest from reference TRBV28 and TRBJ1-1): DVKVTQSSRYLVKRTGEKVFLECVQDMDHENMFWYRQDPGLGLRLIYFSYDVKMKEKGDIPEGYSVSREKKERFSLILESASTNQTSMYLCASSSILPPGDTEAFFGQGTRLTVV.

The chain has TRBV7-2 and TRBJ2-1; D remains unclear. V lost 5 bases and J 4 bases, leaving 3 bases between the germline ends. CDR1 and CDR2 (germline): SGHTA, FQGNSA. The length of the CDR3 is 11 residues. As DNA, the CDR3 is TGTGCCAGCAGCCCATACAATGAGCAGTTCTTC. Amino acid sequence: CASSPYNEQFF.

The chain joins TRBV4-3 to TRBJ2-4; D gene unclear. Between the trimmed V and J ends, which lost 0 bases and 6 bases, there was a span of 6 bases. The CDR3 runs 13 residues. Germline CDR1 LGHNA, CDR2 YSLEER. CDR3 DNA sequence: TGCGCCAGCAGCCAAGAAACCTCAAACATTCAGTACTTC. Its translation is CASSQETSNIQYF.

This clone was recorded a few times. The chain uses TRBV7-9 and TRBJ2-2; 7 bases match TRBD1. Trimming took 5 bases from V and 3 from J; bases not matched to a gene: 0. Germline V gene sequence: CDR1 SEHNR, CDR2 FQNEAQ (reference sequence). The CDR3 runs to 13 residues. The CDR3 DNA is TGTGCCAGCAGCACAGGGGACACCGGGGAGCTGTTTTTT. As protein: CASSTGDTGELFF.

V gene TRBV29-1 combines with J gene TRBJ2-3; 7 bases map to TRBD1. The CDR3 runs to 14 residues. CDR1 is SQVTM and CDR2 is ANQGSEA in the germline V gene. V lost 7 bases and J lost 5; bases outside the gene matches: 12. The CDR3 loop is CSGQDRDGKDTQYF. CDR3 coding DNA: TGCAGCGGCCAAGACAGGGATGGAAAAGATACGCAGTATTTT.

CDR3 coding DNA: TGCAGCGTTGATTCCCTCCAGGAGACCCAGTACTTC. Encoded protein: CSVDSLQETQYF. This chain uses TRBV29-1 with TRBJ2-5; D is ambiguous. The V gene's germline CDR1 is SQVTM and CDR2 ANQGSEA. V was shortened by 3 bases and J by 5 bases, with 10 bases between the two germline ends. The CDR3 extends over 12 amino acids.

This clone occurred a few times. The chain combines TRBV2 with TRBJ2-1; maybe TRBD2 (6 bases). The CDR3 extends over 12 amino acids. Trimming removed 10 bases at V and 4 bases at J, with 11 bases between. Germline CDR1 and CDR2: SNHLY and FYNNEI. CDR3 sequence: CAIPEGYNEQFF. In DNA form, the CDR3 reads TGTGCCATTCCGGAGGGGTACAATGAGCAGTTCTTC. Full variable domain (outside the CDR3, taken from reference TRBV2 and TRBJ2-1): EPEVTQTPSHQVTQMGQEVILRCVPISNHLYFYWYRQILGQKVEFLVSFYNNEISEKSEIFDDQFSVERPDGSNFTLKIRSTKLEDSAMYFCAIPEGYNEQFFGPGTRLTVL.

V and J are TRBV29-1 and TRBJ1-2; D is unclear. The germline CDR1 and CDR2 sequences are SQVTM and ANQGSEA. V dropped 4 bases and J dropped 3 bases, with 9 bases sitting between them. The CDR3 contains 12 residues. CDR3 sequence: CSVGAGDYGYTF. As DNA, the CDR3 is TGCAGCGTTGGGGCCGGTGACTATGGCTACACCTTC. Variable domain in full (rest from reference TRBV29-1 and TRBJ1-2): SAVISQKPSRDICQRGTSLTIQCQVDSQVTMMFWYRQQPGQSLTLIATANQGSEATYESGFVIDKFPISRPNLTFSTLTVSNMSPEDSSIYLCSVGAGDYGYTFGSGTRLTVV.

The chain has TRBV18 and TRBJ2-5; D possibly corresponds to TRBD1 (5 bases). The CDR3 extends over 15 amino acids. The V end was cut by 0 bases, the J end by 7 bases, with 15 bases between. Germline-derived CDR1 and CDR2 are KGHSH and LQKENI. As DNA, the CDR3 is TGTGCCAGCTCACCACCAGCAGGGATCGATGTGACCCAGTACTTC. It specifies CASSPPAGIDVTQYF.

This clone was seen a few times. V is TRBV7-2 and J is TRBJ1-5; D unresolved. Between the trimmed V and J ends, which lost 5 bases and 9 bases, there was a span of 20 bases. The CDR3 runs 15 residues. The germline gives CDR1 SGHTA, CDR2 FQGNSA. The CDR3 reads CASSESTGPQGPQHF. The CDR3 bases are TGTGCCAGCAGCGAAAGTACCGGGCCCCAAGGGCCCCAGCATTTT.

The table lists this clone with a few counts. This chain links TRBV29-1 with TRBJ2-5, with D maybe TRBD1 (6 bases). The CDR3 contains 14 residues. Per germline, CDR1 SQVTM and CDR2 ANQGSEA. V was pared by 7 bases and J by 0 bases, with 15 bases between. In nucleotides, the CDR3 is TGCAGCGGTGCAGACAGGCGGGACCAAGAGACCCAGTACTTC. Translating it yields CSGADRRDQETQYF.

This chain joins TRBV7-9 and TRBJ2-5; possible D gene TRBD1, 6 bases. Germline CDR1 and CDR2: SEHNR and FQNEAQ (reference sequence). The V end was cut by 9 bases, the J end by 5 bases, with 16 bases between. This CDR3 region has 13 residues. CDR3 DNA: TGTGCCAGTGGCCAGGGGCTAGCCGAGACCCAGTACTTC. It translates to CASGQGLAETQYF.

V is TRBV5-6 and J is TRBJ2-5; tentative D call: TRBD2 (5 bases). The CDR3 extends over 16 amino acids. Trimming took 0 bases from V and 0 from J, leaving 12 bases between them. The germline gives CDR1 SGHDT, CDR2 YYEEEE. CDR3 nucleotides: TGTGCCAGCAGCTTGGCTTTTAGGACTGACCAAGAGACCCAGTACTTC. Protein: CASSLAFRTDQETQYF.

The chain couples TRBV18 to TRBJ1-2; D is undetermined. V shed 3 bases and J shed 8 bases, with 16 bases lying between them. The V gene's germline CDR1 is KGHSH and CDR2 LQKENI. The CDR3 has 14 amino acids. The CDR3 is CASSPPSEGRGYTF. In DNA form, the CDR3 reads TGTGCCAGCTCACCGCCAAGCGAGGGTCGGGGCTACACCTTC.

This rearrangement joins TRBV29-1 to TRBJ1-3; a possible D gene is TRBD1 (5 bases). CDR3 size: 13 residues. Germline V lookup: CDR1 SQVTM, CDR2 ANQGSEA. Trimming shortened V by 7 bases and J by 1 base, and 11 bases separated the two germline ends. This CDR3 is CSAGRESGNTIYF. CDR3 nucleotide sequence: TGCAGCGCCGGCAGGGAATCTGGAAACACCATATATTTT.

The V and J genes are TRBV7-3 and TRBJ2-1; 9 bases agree with TRBD2. The trim removed 5 bases at V and 4 bases at J, leaving 3 bases unmatched. The CDR3 sequence is 14 residues long. From germline, CDR1 is SGHTA and CDR2 FQGTGA. In DNA form, the CDR3 reads TGTGCCAGCAGCGGACTAGCGCCGTACAATGAGCAGTTCTTC. Amino acid sequence: CASSGLAPYNEQFF.

The chain employs TRBV4-1 and TRBJ2-3, with D tentatively TRBD2 (5 bases). CDR3 length equals 13 residues. The V gene lost 0 bases and the J gene lost 4 bases, with 5 bases spanning the gap. Germline V gene sequence: CDR1 MGHRA, CDR2 YSYEKL. The CDR3 protein is CASSQDGADTQYF. The CDR3, as DNA: TGCGCCAGCAGCCAAGACGGGGCAGATACGCAGTATTTT.

The chain recombines TRBV5-1 with TRBJ1-2, with D hard to call. Germline lookup yields CDR1 SGHRS and CDR2 YFSETQ. CDR3 size: 14 residues. Trimming removed 0 bases from V and 4 bases from J, with 10 bases in between. The CDR3 here is CASSLDSEGYGYTF. The CDR3 DNA is TGCGCCAGCAGCTTGGATTCGGAGGGCTATGGCTACACCTTC.

This clone was found a few times. V gene TRBV2 combines with J gene TRBJ2-5; no definite D call. Germline V lookup: CDR1 SNHLY, CDR2 FYNNEI. The CDR3 totals 12 residues. The V gene lost 4 bases and the J gene lost 5 bases, with 8 bases spanning the gap. The CDR3 reads CASSGLRETQYF. The CDR3 region has the DNA TGTGCCAGCAGTGGCCTGAGGGAGACCCAGTACTTC. Full variable domain (remainder filled in from reference TRBV2 and TRBJ2-5): EPEVTQTPSHQVTQMGQEVILRCVPISNHLYFYWYRQILGQKVEFLVSFYNNEISEKSEIFDDQFSVERPDGSNFTLKIRSTKLEDSAMYFCASSGLRETQYFGPGTRLLVL.

This sequence joins TRBV5-1 and TRBJ1-1; 9 bases map to TRBD1. Trimming removed 2 bases from V and 5 bases from J; junction bases left unmatched: 7. The V gene's germline CDR1 is SGHRS and CDR2 YFSETQ. This CDR3 has 15 residues. The CDR3 nucleotides read TGCGCCAGCAGCTTCTTGACAGGGGGTCGAACTGAAGCTTTCTTT. Translating it yields CASSFLTGGRTEAFF.

CDR3 residues: CASSLAYNGKNTEAFF. The CDR3, as DNA: TGTGCCAGCAGCTTAGCTTATAACGGAAAGAACACTGAAGCTTTCTTT. V usage is TRBV11-3 and J usage is TRBJ1-1; D not resolved. The CDR3 has 16 residues. Trimming removed 1 base from V and 1 base from J, with 13 bases in between. The germline V gene encodes CDR1 SGHNT and CDR2 YENEEA.

This clone came up a few times. This chain connects TRBV5-6 to TRBJ1-5; no reliable D call. Germline CDR1 reads SGHDT; CDR2 reads YYEEEE. The V end was cut by 5 bases, the J end by 10 bases, with 19 bases between. The CDR3 spans 14 residues. CDR3 sequence: CASSLMEGLGPQHF. The CDR3 nucleotides read TGTGCCAGCAGTTTGATGGAGGGATTAGGACCCCAGCATTTT.

The rearrangement joins TRBV5-1 to TRBJ2-7; tentatively, D is TRBD1 (6 bases). This CDR3 comprises 14 residues. Germline CDR1 and CDR2: SGHRS and YFSETQ. The V end lost 3 bases, the J end lost 2 bases, and 12 bases lay between the germline ends. CDR3 loop: CASSYPGQPYEQYF. As DNA, the CDR3 is TGCGCCAGCAGCTACCCGGGACAACCCTACGAGCAGTACTTC.

This rearrangement joins TRBV29-1 to TRBJ2-3, with no clear D. Trimming took 7 bases from V and 0 from J, leaving 20 bases between them. The CDR3 consists of 16 residues. Germline V CDR1 and CDR2: SQVTM, ANQGSEA. In nucleotides, the CDR3 is TGCAGCGGGGCGAAAGTTTTGGAGTGGAGCACAGATACGCAGTATTTT. This codes for CSGAKVLEWSTDTQYF.